Below are 18 T cell receptor beta chains sequenced from a single sample in a study of blood T cell repertoires in COVID-19. The repertoire was sequenced with immunoSEQ multiplex PCR; TCRdb's copy has only in-frame clones and lacks some. Of under 200,000 clones listed, roughly 84% are singletons. The sample taken for sequencing was peripheral blood. All receptors derive from a woman in her sixties or seventies with COVID-19, enrolled during active disease.

CDR3 in amino acids: CASSSAPGDYGYTF. In DNA, the CDR3 is TGCGCCAGCAGCTCGGCCCCCGGAGACTATGGCTACACCTTC. The chain couples TRBV5-1 to TRBJ1-2; no firm D call. The germline V gene has CDR1 SGHRS and CDR2 YFSETQ. This CDR3 has 14 residues. The V end lost 3 bases, the J end lost 3 bases, and 12 bases lay between the germline ends. The full variable domain, its missing parts supplied by reference TRBV5-1 and TRBJ1-2, is KAGVTQTPRYLIKTRGQQVTLSCSPISGHRSVSWYQQTPGQGLQFLFEYFSETQRNKGNFPGRFSGRQFSNSRSEMNVSTLELGDSALYLCASSSAPGDYGYTFGSGTRLTVV.

The chain employs TRBV28 and TRBJ1-2; tentatively, D is TRBD1 (5 bases). Trimming took off 5 bases at V and 4 bases at J, with 17 bases between the two ends. The CDR3 covers 15 residues. CDR1 MDHEN and CDR2 SYDVKM come from the germline V gene. The CDR3, as DNA: TGTGCCAGCAGTCGTAACCGCAGGGCCCTCTATGGCTACACCTTC. This encodes CASSRNRRALYGYTF.

The chain has TRBV5-4 and TRBJ2-1; no firm D call. Per germline, CDR1 SGHNT and CDR2 YYREEE (reference sequence). The V end lost 0 bases, the J end lost 9 bases, and 7 bases lay between the germline ends. This CDR3 has 12 amino acids. The chain's CDR3 is CASSLAGGEQFF. DNA of the CDR3: TGTGCCAGCAGCTTGGCCGGTGGTGAGCAGTTCTTC.

This chain links TRBV10-2 with TRBJ1-2; tentative D call: TRBD1 (6 bases). The germline V gene encodes CDR1 WSHSY and CDR2 SAAADI. CDR3 length: 14 amino acids. V gave up 1 base and J gave up 6 bases, with 12 bases separating them. The CDR3 loop is CASSEFGPGDGYTF. CDR3 DNA: TGCGCCAGCAGTGAGTTTGGGCCAGGGGATGGCTACACCTTC.

This chain uses TRBV29-1 with TRBJ2-3, with D perhaps TRBD2 (6 bases). V lost 2 bases and J lost 10, with 13 bases in between. This CDR3 is 12 amino acids long. Germline V gene sequence: CDR1 SQVTM, CDR2 ANQGSEA. CDR3 sequence: CSVESGPNAQYF. The CDR3 DNA reads TGCAGCGTTGAAAGCGGGCCCAATGCGCAGTATTTT.

The rearrangement uses TRBV5-1 and TRBJ1-1; no reliable D call. This CDR3 is 12 amino acids long. The V gene lost 4 bases and the J gene lost 8 bases, with 12 bases spanning the gap. Germline V gene lookup returns CDR1 SGHRS and CDR2 YFSETQ. CDR3 amino acids: CASSPGTGEAFF. DNA for the CDR3: TGCGCCAGCAGCCCAGGCACGGGAGAAGCTTTCTTT.

The chain combines TRBV5-5 with TRBJ1-1, with no clear D. CDR3 length: 12 residues. V was shortened by 5 bases and J by 6 bases, with 11 bases between the two germline ends. Germline CDR1 is SGHKS and CDR2 is YYEKEE (reference sequence). CDR3 loop: CASSRSLSEAFF. The CDR3 coding sequence is TGTGCCAGCAGTAGAAGCCTGTCTGAAGCTTTCTTT.

This clone was counted only a few times. The V and J genes are TRBV21-1 and TRBJ2-1; no DNA check was done on the table's D call, TRBD2. TRBV21-1 is classified as a pseudogene. The CDR3 runs to 15 residues. The CDR3 spells CASTSAGTSYNEQFF. The DNA of the CDR3 is TGTGCCAGCACCTCGGCGGGGACCTCCTACAATGAGCAGTTCTTC.

The genes are TRBV7-3 and TRBJ2-1, with TRBD1 as a possible D gene (6 bases). The CDR3 covers 15 residues. The V gene's germline CDR1 is SGHTA and CDR2 FQGTGA. The ends were cut back, 1 base at V and 2 bases at J, with 9 bases in the middle. CDR3 loop: CASSLRGTTYNEQFF. For the CDR3, the DNA is TGTGCCAGCAGCTTAAGGGGGACAACCTACAATGAGCAGTTCTTC.

The chain carries TRBV7-9 and TRBJ2-2, with 9 bases lining up with TRBD2. V was clipped by 4 bases and J by 3 bases; unmatched bases: 12. This CDR3 contains 18 residues. Germline V gives CDR1 SEHNR, CDR2 FQNEAQ (reference sequence). In nucleotides, the CDR3 is TGTGCCAGCAGCTCCATCGTTTTAGCGGGAGCGGACACCGGGGAGCTGTTTTTT. Translated: CASSSIVLAGADTGELFF.

The chain couples TRBV21-1 to TRBJ2-4; TRBD2, the table's D call, lacks a check against the DNA. TRBV21-1 is a pseudogene. The length of the CDR3 is 13 residues. CDR3 in amino acids: CASTPGAKNIQYF. The CDR3 nucleotides read TGTGCCAGCACCCCCGGGGCCAAAAACATTCAGTACTTC.

The rearrangement uses TRBV18 and TRBJ2-5, with 9 bases aligning to TRBD2. The J segment lost 4 bases and the V segment lost 5 bases, leaving 8 bases of the junction unmatched. This CDR3 has 15 residues. The germline CDR1 and CDR2 sequences are KGHSH and LQKENI. The CDR3 DNA is TGTGCCAGCTCAGCGTTAGCGGGAGCTCGAGAGACCCAGTACTTC. It is translated as CASSALAGARETQYF.

The chain links TRBV30 to TRBJ2-7, with a tentative D call TRBD2 (5 bases). This CDR3 region has 16 residues. Germline V lookup: CDR1 GTSNPN, CDR2 SVGIG (reference sequence). Trimming removed 0 bases from V and 2 bases from J, with 17 bases in between. The CDR3 DNA is TGTGCCTGGAGTGTTGGCAGACTAAACCGGCCCTACGAGCAGTACTTC. Amino acids: CAWSVGRLNRPYEQYF.

This clone was observed a few times. V usage is TRBV5-6 and J usage is TRBJ1-5, with 8 bases lining up with TRBD1. In germline, CDR1 is SGHDT, CDR2 YYEEEE. CDR3 length: 17 residues. V was pared by 4 bases and J by 1 base, with 10 bases of the junction left unmatched. The CDR3 region has the DNA TGTGCCAGCAGCGGAGCCGGGACAGGAGGGAGCAATCAGCCCCAGCATTTT. Translated, it gives CASSGAGTGGSNQPQHF.

This clone showed up just once. This chain connects TRBV7-4 to TRBJ2-7; 9 positions agree with TRBD1. Germline CDR1 SGHVT, CDR2 SQSDAQ. Losses at the gene ends were 1 base for V and 2 bases for J; bases not matched to a gene: 3. The CDR3 covers 15 residues. CDR3 coding DNA: TGTGCCAGCAGCTTAGGGGACAGGGCAGCCTACGAGCAGTACTTC. This encodes CASSLGDRAAYEQYF.

The chain combines TRBV27 with TRBJ2-3; a weak D match, TRBD2 (6 bases). Trimming took 7 bases from V and 2 from J, leaving 19 bases between them. The CDR3 covers 16 residues. Germline V gene lookup returns CDR1 MNHEY and CDR2 SMNVEV (reference sequence). The CDR3: CASNPGAGPLTDTQYF. The DNA for the CDR3 is TGTGCCAGCAACCCCGGGGCGGGACCTCTCACAGATACGCAGTATTTT.

The V call is TRBV4-1, the J call TRBJ2-5, with a possible D match to TRBD1 (6 bases). The CDR3 contains 16 residues. Germline V lookup: CDR1 MGHRA, CDR2 YSYEKL. Trimming removed 0 bases from V and 0 bases from J, with 11 bases in between. DNA for the CDR3: TGCGCCAGCAGCCAAGAAGGGGGAGACTACCAAGAGACCCAGTACTTC. It specifies CASSQEGGDYQETQYF.

This clone was recorded once. This rearrangement joins TRBV28 to TRBJ2-7; 9 nucleotides match TRBD1. Germline loops: CDR1 MDHEN, CDR2 SYDVKM. Trimming took 4 bases from V and 2 from J; bases not matched to a gene: 3. The CDR3 is 14 residues long. CDR3 region: CASSSNRGPYEQYV. The DNA for the CDR3 is TGTGCCAGCAGTTCCAACAGGGGGCCCTACGAGCAGTACGTC.